This T cell receptor beta chain was observed in a study of blood T cell repertoires in COVID-19 (dated by TCRdb to about 2020). About the study as a whole: Samples covering the acute and convalescent phases of COVID-19 were provided by collaborators in the United States, Italy and Spain. The prospective study material was composed of cDNA or gDNA derived from T cells, B-cell-depleted T cells, or PBMCs. The dataset comprised deeply sampled blood TCRbeta repertoires from subjects exposed to, actively infected with, or recovered from COVID-19. A freely available public database, intended as a resource for researchers studying the immune response to SARS-CoV-2, is where the repertoires were released. Samples were obtained from the ongoing ImmuneRACE study (first 160 participants) and from some 1,300 subjects provided by 6 global collaborators. A de-identified subject ID, COVID-19 status, age in years and sex were almost always included in the sample metadata. Where HLA class I and class II types were available, the types were taken from metadata supplied by the sample provider, not from assay-based typing. General study outcomes and caveats: How much clinical and demographic metadata was included differed by source and by participant, and the metadata was provided uncurated.

From its cysteine to its phenylalanine, the CDR3 spans 16 amino acids. Solely the CDR3 DNA is kept, with 48 bases framed from the first base. The germline V gene sets CDR1 to SGHRS and CDR2 to YFSETQ. Ends trimmed: V by 0 bases, J by 3 bases; bases unmatched to a gene: 6. Participants in the prospective study were enrolled through a virtual design, were aged roughly 18 to 100 years, and lived in 24 United States geographic areas. Cohort assignment in the prospective study relied on participant-reported clinical history from a screening survey and a study questionnaire. For ImmuneRACE Cohort 3, a participant was defined as recovered based on two consecutive negative NP/OP PCR tests, clearance by a healthcare professional, or resolution of symptoms. Each participant in the prospective study had whole blood, serum and a nasopharyngeal or oropharyngeal swab collected by mobile phlebotomists. Participants in the prospective study had the option to provide additional blood draws and questionnaires over a roughly 2-month period. Before DNA extraction, prospective study blood samples were shipped either frozen or at room temperature.

Turning to this clone: Its specific antigen is unknown. No per-base quality is available; no much larger clone lies one base away.

TCRbeta CDR3 regions were amplified from genomic DNA by means of the immunoSEQ Assay, a bias-controlled multiplex PCR. Processing in the source paper ran as follows. Within the assay, amplification of reference gene primers was used to estimate how many nucleated cells each sample contained. To quantify the absolute abundance of each unique TCRbeta CDR3 rearrangement, sequence reads were collapsed and filtered. For each sample, productive Simpson clonality was calculated by taking the square root of Simpson's diversity index across productive rearrangements. As stored in TCRdb, this immuneACCESS dataset retains in-frame rearrangements with V and J assigned. A fraction of the clones does not appear; measured against another copy, unresolved V genes explain less than half of the discrepancy, and the remainder lacks a known reason. V, J and clone size are those of that table, while D and trimming were read from the DNA. The sample table lists a few hundred thousand clones, roughly four fifths of them with a count of one. The ten largest account for 9.2% of the sample.

The receptor was derived from a middle-aged man who had recovered from COVID-19. The rearranged chain carries TRBV5-1 and TRBJ2-7, and TRBD1 matches 10 of the central bases. The sample taken for sequencing was PBMCs or T cells enriched from blood (not recorded which). The sequenced DNA: TGCGCCAGCAGCTTGGGATTGACAGGGGGCCTCTACGAGCAGTACTTC. This codes for CASSLGLTGGLYEQYF.